A selection of T cell receptor beta chains follows, all from one sample in a study of technical replicates of blood from several donors. Only in-frame clones appear in the TCRdb table, and some are missing; sequencing was by immunoSEQ multiplex PCR. The table records about 99,000 clones, 95% of them present only once. The sample consisted of T cells isolated from PBMCs. Receptors originate from a human donor in good health. The CDR3 runs from the conserved cysteine through the conserved F or W. A D gene is named only where the DNA matches it firmly. Only part of the rows carry a size: once, few, many, or a class if the clone is expanded.

V gene	D gene	J gene	clone size	CDR3 protein	CDR3 DNA
TRBV6-5	TRBD2	TRBJ2-7	-	CASSYSAGGTYEQYF	TGTGCCAGCAGTTACTCTGCGGGGGGGACCTACGAGCAGTACTTC
TRBV5-6	TRBD1	TRBJ2-3	-	CASSLWAGGTDTQYF	TGTGCCAGCAGCTTGTGGGCAGGGGGTACAGATACGCAGTATTTT
TRBV6-5	-	TRBJ1-2	-	CASSYAWDSGYTF	TGTGCCAGCAGTTACGCCTGGGACTCTGGCTACACCTTC
TRBV6-5	-	TRBJ1-1	-	CASSFSAVYEAFF	TGTGCCAGCAGTTTTTCAGCGGTCTACGAAGCTTTCTTT
TRBV30	-	TRBJ1-6	-	CAWSELSPLHF	TGTGCCTGGAGTGAGCTATCACCCCTCCACTTT
TRBV5-1	-	TRBJ1-1	-	CASSLEWGPDTEAFF	TGCGCCAGCAGCTTGGAATGGGGGCCGGACACTGAAGCTTTCTTT
TRBV25-1	TRBD1	TRBJ2-7	-	CASSEYGTGETYEQYF	TGTGCCAGCAGTGAATACGGGACAGGGGAGACCTACGAGCAGTACTTC
TRBV5-1	-	TRBJ1-5	once	CASSLFRGQPQHF	TGCGCCAGCAGCTTGTTTCGCGGTCAGCCCCAGCATTTT
TRBV4-2	TRBD2	TRBJ2-5	-	CASSQDTTSGETQYF	TGTGCCAGCAGCCAAGATACAACTAGCGGCGAGACCCAGTACTTC
TRBV7-2	TRBD2	TRBJ2-3	-	CASSSLAGGTDTQYF	TGTGCCAGCAGCTCACTAGCGGGGGGCACAGATACGCAGTATTTT
TRBV29-1	-	TRBJ2-5	-	CSVETAGETQYF	TGCAGCGTTGAGACAGCTGGGGAGACCCAGTACTTC
TRBV4-2	-	TRBJ2-7	-	CASSQDSANSYEQYF	TGTGCCAGCAGCCAAGACAGTGCCAACTCCTACGAGCAGTACTTC
TRBV4-1	TRBD1	TRBJ2-1	-	CASSQHGQGLNEQFF	TGCGCCAGCAGCCAGCATGGACAGGGTTTGAATGAGCAGTTCTTC
TRBV13	TRBD1	TRBJ1-3	-	CASSLGAGGRNTIYF	TGTGCCAGCAGCTTAGGTGCAGGGGGGAGAAACACCATATATTTT
TRBV5-1	TRBD1	TRBJ2-3	-	CASSLDPVRGTDTQYF	TGCGCCAGCAGCTTGGACCCCGTCAGGGGGACAGATACGCAGTATTTT
TRBV12-5	TRBD1	TRBJ2-7	-	CASGFKPRTGYAYEQYF	TGTGCTAGTGGTTTTAAACCTCGGACAGGTTATGCCTACGAGCAGTACTTC
TRBV5-6	-	TRBJ2-2	-	CASSTTSVTGELFF	TGTGCCAGCAGCACGACATCGGTCACCGGGGAGCTGTTTTTT
TRBV9	TRBD2	TRBJ2-3	-	CASSPSSLAGPTDSQYF	TGTGCCAGCAGCCCCTCCTCCCTAGCGGGGCCCACAGATTCGCAGTATTTT
TRBV28	TRBD1	TRBJ2-7	-	CASGTGAYEQYF	TGTGCCAGCGGCACAGGGGCCTACGAGCAGTACTTC
TRBV9	-	TRBJ2-2	-	CASSVLDTGELFF	TGTGCCAGCAGCGTATTAGACACCGGGGAGCTGTTTTTT
TRBV7-3	TRBD1	TRBJ2-7	-	CASSPGTGGSYEQYF	TGTGCCAGCAGCCCAGGGACAGGGGGCTCCTACGAGCAGTACTTC
TRBV10-1	-	TRBJ1-1	-	CASSESLYDTEAFF	TGCGCCAGCAGTGAGTCCCTCTATGACACTGAAGCTTTCTTT
TRBV15	TRBD2	TRBJ2-7	-	CATSSTSGGYEQYF	TGTGCCACCAGCAGCACTAGCGGAGGATACGAGCAGTACTTC
TRBV2	-	TRBJ2-7	-	CASSGAWEQYF	TGTGCCAGCAGTGGCGCCTGGGAGCAGTACTTC
TRBV2	TRBD1	TRBJ2-7	-	CARRQGTGEQYF	TGTGCCAGGCGACAGGGCACCGGCGAGCAGTACTTC
TRBV10-3	TRBD1	TRBJ1-4	-	CAISPTTGANEKLFF	TGTGCCATCAGTCCAACGACAGGGGCGAACGAAAAACTGTTTTTT
TRBV12-2	-	TRBJ1-4	-	CASRGQGAPLVEKLFF	TGTGCAAGTCGCGGACAGGGGGCGCCTCTTGTTGAAAAACTGTTTTTT
TRBV29-1	-	TRBJ2-5	-	CSVEDRWAAEETQYF	TGCAGCGTTGAAGATCGCTGGGCAGCCGAAGAGACCCAGTACTTC
TRBV5-4	-	TRBJ2-7	-	CASSLPRAREQYF	TGTGCCAGCAGCTTACCCAGGGCCCGGGAGCAGTACTTC
TRBV7-9	TRBD1	TRBJ2-1	once	CASSPTGGLGNEQFF	TGTGCCAGCAGCCCGACAGGGGGCTTGGGGAATGAGCAGTTCTTC
TRBV2	-	TRBJ1-4	-	CASSVRVVGEKLFF	TGTGCCAGCAGTGTCAGGGTGGTTGGCGAAAAACTGTTTTTT
TRBV18	TRBD2	TRBJ2-7	-	CASSPPSGGSYEQYF	TGTGCCAGCTCACCACCTAGCGGGGGGTCCTACGAGCAGTACTTC
TRBV7-6	-	TRBJ2-7	-	CASSLMTDEQYF	TGTGCCAGCAGCTTAATGACTGACGAGCAGTACTTC
TRBV15	-	TRBJ2-5	-	CATSRPSSPYQETQYF	TGTGCCACCAGCAGGCCTAGCTCACCCTACCAAGAGACCCAGTACTTC
TRBV29-1	-	TRBJ1-5	-	CSVTDSQNQPQHF	TGCAGCGTTACGGACAGCCAGAATCAGCCCCAGCATTTT
TRBV7-9	TRBD1	TRBJ1-3	-	CASSPKTGSGNTIYF	TGTGCCAGCAGCCCAAAGACAGGGTCTGGAAACACCATATATTTT
TRBV6-1	-	TRBJ2-7	-	CASSAPRPLKAGQYF	TGTGCCAGCAGTGCCCCAAGGCCTTTGAAGGCGGGGCAGTACTTC
TRBV9	-	TRBJ1-1	-	CASSPGTEAFF	TGTGCCAGCAGCCCCGGCACTGAAGCTTTCTTT
TRBV18	-	TRBJ1-5	-	CASSPPGGGGLNQPQHF	TGTGCCAGCTCACCACCGGGGGGCGGGGGCCTAAATCAGCCCCAGCATTTT
TRBV5-5	TRBD1	TRBJ2-7	-	CANIPTTGRMGEQYF	TGTGCCAACATACCAACGACAGGGAGAATGGGCGAGCAGTACTTC
TRBV6-6	-	TRBJ2-2	-	CASSSDPANTGELFF	TGTGCCAGCAGCAGCGACCCCGCGAACACCGGGGAGCTGTTTTTT
TRBV7-9	-	TRBJ2-4	once	CASSPRDIKNIQYF	TGTGCCAGCAGCCCACGAGACATCAAAAACATTCAGTACTTC
TRBV5-8	-	TRBJ1-1	-	CASSPLTSSGNTEAFF	TGTGCCAGCAGTCCCCTTACATCGAGCGGGAACACTGAAGCTTTCTTT
TRBV6-5	-	TRBJ1-1	-	CASSYAGGQGTEAFF	TGTGCCAGCAGTTACGCGGGGGGGCAAGGTACTGAAGCTTTCTTT
TRBV7-6	-	TRBJ1-1	-	CASSLVLDTEAFF	TGTGCCAGCAGCTTAGTCTTAGACACTGAAGCTTTCTTT
TRBV7-8	-	TRBJ1-1	few	CASSLVPGTEAFF	TGTGCCAGCAGCTTAGTCCCGGGCACTGAAGCTTTCTTT
TRBV11-2	-	TRBJ2-5	-	CASRANHSYGETQYF	TGTGCCAGCAGGGCCAATCATAGCTATGGGGAGACCCAGTACTTC